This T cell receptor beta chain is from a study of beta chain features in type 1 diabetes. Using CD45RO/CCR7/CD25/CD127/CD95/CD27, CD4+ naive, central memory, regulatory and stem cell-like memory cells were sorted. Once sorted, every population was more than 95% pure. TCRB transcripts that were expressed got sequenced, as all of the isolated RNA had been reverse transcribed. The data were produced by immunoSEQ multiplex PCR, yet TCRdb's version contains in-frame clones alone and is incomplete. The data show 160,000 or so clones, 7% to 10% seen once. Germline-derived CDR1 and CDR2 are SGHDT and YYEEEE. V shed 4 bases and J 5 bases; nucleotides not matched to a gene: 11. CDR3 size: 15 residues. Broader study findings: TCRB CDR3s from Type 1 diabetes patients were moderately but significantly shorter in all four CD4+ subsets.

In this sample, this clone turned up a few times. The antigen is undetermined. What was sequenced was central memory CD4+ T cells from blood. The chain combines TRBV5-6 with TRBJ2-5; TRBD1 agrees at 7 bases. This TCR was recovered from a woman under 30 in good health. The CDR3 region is CASSPFNRGEETQYF. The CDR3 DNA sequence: TGTGCCAGCAGCCCGTTCAACAGGGGAGAGGAGACCCAGTACTTC.